The 22 T cell receptor beta chains presented below share a single source sample, sequenced in a study of response to subunit inactivated influenza vaccine. Using its own MiXCR run on the RT-PCR reads, TCRdb lists one record per CDR3 protein. The data contain some 540,000 distinct CDR3 sequences, around a quarter of them singletons. A further study also used this sample, focusing on T cells expressing NK-cell markers. That source notes: It was by 5'RACE template switching with UMIs that TCR beta cDNA was made.

The input for sequencing was CD4+ T cells sorted from PBMCs, taken roughly 12 days after vaccination. The source of these receptors is a man over 45 who received an inactivated influenza vaccine.

V is TRBV7-2 and J is TRBJ2-3; D unresolved. Germline V gives CDR1 SGHTA, CDR2 FQGNSA. V was trimmed by 0 bases and J by 4 bases, leaving 11 bases between them. CDR3 size: 15 residues. The CDR3: CASSLATGWADTQYF. CDR3 nucleotide sequence: TGTGCCAGCAGCTTAGCGACGGGTTGGGCAGATACGCAGTATTTT.

The chain has TRBV7-2 and TRBJ2-1; 8 bases are a match to TRBD2. This CDR3 has 16 residues. Germline CDR1 SGHTA, CDR2 FQGNSA. The V gene end was trimmed by 3 bases and the J gene end by 0 bases; junction bases not matched to a gene: 4. The CDR3 spells CASSLGSGSSYNEQFF. As DNA, the CDR3 is TGTGCCAGCAGCTTGGGGAGCGGGAGCTCCTACAATGAGCAGTTCTTC.

The CDR3 reads CASSEGTSGIGEQYF. CDR3 nucleotide sequence: TGTGCCAGCAGCGAAGGGACTAGCGGGATTGGTGAGCAGTACTTC. The chain carries TRBV3-1 and TRBJ2-7; 13 positions agree with TRBD2. The CDR3 covers 15 residues. After removal of 5 bases from V and 7 bases from J, the junction contained 8 bases not matched to a gene. From germline, CDR1 is LGHDT and CDR2 YNNKEL (reference sequence).

The chain employs TRBV5-6 and TRBJ2-7; possibly TRBD1 for D (6 bases). V lost 4 bases to trimming and J lost 1 base, with 9 bases between them. The CDR3 covers 13 residues. Per germline, CDR1 SGHDT and CDR2 YYEEEE. The CDR3 region is CASSHRESYEQYF. The CDR3 DNA sequence: TGTGCCAGCAGCCACAGGGAGTCCTACGAGCAGTACTTC.

This clonotype was observed a handful of times. The rearrangement links TRBV20-1 to TRBJ1-2; D call uncertain. V was cut by 5 bases and J by 1 base, with 17 bases left in between. The germline V gene encodes CDR1 DFQATT and CDR2 SNEGSKA (reference sequence). This CDR3 comprises 15 residues. DNA for the CDR3: TGCAGTGCTGGGCTCTCACCCTTCTTTAACTATGGCTACACCTTC. Translation: CSAGLSPFFNYGYTF.

The chain combines TRBV5-1 with TRBJ1-3; the D gene is possibly TRBD1 (5 bases). Trimming stripped 0 bases from V and 2 bases from J, with 6 bases between. Germline V lookup: CDR1 SGHRS, CDR2 YFSETQ. The CDR3 length is 14 residues. In DNA, the CDR3 is TGCGCCAGCAGCTTGGGACAGCCTGGAAACACCATATATTTT. Encoded protein: CASSLGQPGNTIYF.

This clonotype was counted a few times. This chain uses TRBV20-1 with TRBJ2-7, with 11 bases fitting TRBD2. Germline V lookup: CDR1 DFQATT, CDR2 SNEGSKA (reference sequence). Germline trimming cut 0 bases from V and 1 base from J; bases unmatched to any gene: 5. This CDR3 contains 16 residues. The CDR3 coding sequence is TGCAGTGCTAGAGATGTTACTAGCGGGAGTTCCTACGAGCAGTACTTC. Its translation: CSARDVTSGSSYEQYF.

This clonotype was seen a few times. The chain couples TRBV14 to TRBJ1-6, with unresolved D. V shed 1 base and J shed 0 bases, with 10 bases lying between them. The CDR3 covers 17 residues. Per germline, CDR1 SGHDN and CDR2 FVKESK. The CDR3 region has the DNA TGTGCCAGCAGCCAAGGATTAGGAAACTCCTATAATTCACCCCTCCACTTT. This codes for CASSQGLGNSYNSPLHF. The full variable domain, rest sourced from reference TRBV14 and TRBJ1-6, is EAGVTQFPSHSVIEKGQTVTLRCDPISGHDNLYWYRRVMGKEIKFLLHFVKESKQDESGMPNNRFLAERTGGTYSTLKVQPAELEDSGVYFCASSQGLGNSYNSPLHFGNGTRLTVT.

This chain links TRBV28 with TRBJ1-1; weak D call: TRBD1 (6 bases). Germline V gene lookup returns CDR1 MDHEN and CDR2 SYDVKM. The V gene lost 4 bases and the J gene lost 11 bases, with 20 bases spanning the gap. The length of the CDR3 is 14 residues. CDR3 coding DNA: TGTGCCAGCAGTTACAGGGCTGTGGTTAAGGGCGCTTTCTTT. Translating gives CASSYRAVVKGAFF.

This clonotype was detected only a few times. The gene calls are TRBV29-1 and TRBJ2-5; TRBD1 is a possible D gene (6 bases). The CDR3 is made up of 13 amino acids. Germline V gene sequence: CDR1 SQVTM, CDR2 ANQGSEA. V was clipped by 7 bases and J by 5 bases, with 17 bases between them. The DNA for the CDR3 is TGCAGCGGGCGAAACAGGGCCCGGGAGACCCAGTACTTC. This encodes CSGRNRARETQYF. The full variable domain, rest sourced from reference TRBV29-1 and TRBJ2-5, is SAVISQKPSRDICQRGTSLTIQCQVDSQVTMMFWYRQQPGQSLTLIATANQGSEATYESGFVIDKFPISRPNLTFSTLTVSNMSPEDSSIYLCSGRNRARETQYFGPGTRLLVL.

The chain recombines TRBV6-2 or TRBV6-3 with TRBJ2-7; D remains ambiguous. The CDR3 has 15 amino acids. Per the germline V gene, CDR1 is MNHEY and CDR2 is SVGEGT. Trimming pared 2 bases from V and 1 base from J, leaving 12 bases between. The CDR3 spells CASSYGRGISYEQYF. In DNA form, the CDR3 reads TGTGCCAGCAGTTACGGTCGCGGAATATCCTACGAGCAGTACTTC.

The chain links TRBV11-1 to TRBJ1-3; unclear D gene. V was clipped by 5 bases and J by 0 bases, with 11 bases between them. The CDR3 spans 15 residues. Per the germline V gene, CDR1 is SGHAT and CDR2 is FQDESV (reference sequence). The CDR3 loop reads CASSDVKNSGNTIYF. CDR3 nucleotide sequence: TGTGCCAGCAGCGACGTCAAGAACTCTGGAAACACCATATATTTT.

CDR3: CASSLGSRAVPGELFF. The CDR3 region has the DNA TGTGCCAGCAGCTTAGGAAGCCGAGCGGTCCCCGGGGAGCTGTTTTTT. The gene calls are TRBV7-8 and TRBJ2-2, with a possible D match to TRBD2 (5 bases). Between the trimmed V and J ends, which lost 1 base and 6 bases, there was a span of 15 bases. Germline V gene sequence: CDR1 SGHVS, CDR2 FQNEAQ. There are 16 residues in the CDR3.

The chain combines TRBV7-8 with TRBJ2-1; the match to TRBD2 covers 14 bases. The germline V gene encodes CDR1 SGHVS and CDR2 FQNEAQ. With 2 bases clipped from V and 3 bases from J, the junction kept 9 bases outside the gene matches. CDR3 length equals 19 residues. This CDR3 is CASSLMGLAGVGNYNEQFF. CDR3 nucleotides: TGTGCCAGCAGCTTAATGGGACTAGCGGGAGTGGGAAACTACAATGAGCAGTTCTTC.

This clonotype came up a few times. The gene calls are TRBV20-1 and TRBJ2-1; 7 bases are a match to TRBD2. This CDR3 comprises 12 residues. Germline CDR1 is DFQATT and CDR2 is SNEGSKA (reference sequence). V lost 1 base and J lost 13; bases outside the gene matches: 7. CDR3 DNA sequence: TGCAGTGCTAGAGGTGGCGGGGGTCGCCAGTTCTTC. Translation: CSARGGGGRQFF.

The genes are TRBV7-9 and TRBJ2-7; TRBD2 matches 11 bases. The CDR3 totals 15 residues. Germline V CDR1 and CDR2: SEHNR, FQNEAQ (reference sequence). With 10 bases clipped from V and 4 bases from J, the junction kept 12 bases outside the gene matches. CDR3 protein: CAILSGTSGNYEQYF. In nucleotides, the CDR3 is TGTGCCATCCTCTCCGGGACTAGCGGTAATTACGAGCAGTACTTC. The variable domain in full, with the rest retrieved from reference TRBV7-9 and TRBJ2-7, is DTGVSQNPRHKITKRGQNVTFRCDPISEHNRLYWYRQTLGQGPEFLTYFQNEAQLEKSRLLSDRFSAERPKGSFSTLEIQRTEQGDSAMYLCAILSGTSGNYEQYFGPGTRLTVT.

This clonotype showed up just a few times. This chain joins TRBV18 and TRBJ1-4; 8 positions match TRBD1. V lost 3 bases, J lost 5 bases, and 8 bases stayed unmatched. Germline V lookup: CDR1 KGHSH, CDR2 LQKENI. The CDR3 consists of 16 residues. The CDR3 here is CASSPSQGAANEKLFF. The CDR3 DNA is TGTGCCAGCTCACCCTCCCAGGGGGCGGCGAATGAAAAACTGTTTTTT.

This clonotype came up a few times. The chain carries TRBV20-1 and TRBJ2-5; the D is unclear. Trimming left V 5 bases short and J 2 bases short, with 12 bases between. CDR3 length: 13 amino acids. CDR1 is DFQATT, CDR2 SNEGSKA, per germline (reference sequence). The CDR3, as DNA: TGCAGTGCTGCCCCGGGTCCGCAAGAGACCCAGTACTTC. Protein product: CSAAPGPQETQYF.

The chain is built from TRBV5-8 and TRBJ1-6, with unresolved D. The germline V gene encodes CDR1 SGHTS and CDR2 YDEGEE. The CDR3 has 15 amino acids. With 4 bases removed from V and 0 bases from J, the gap between germline ends came to 8 bases. The CDR3 sequence: CASSGLSSYNSPLHF. In nucleotides, the CDR3 is TGTGCCAGCAGCGGGCTGAGCTCCTATAATTCACCCCTCCACTTT.

This clonotype has more than one count but fewer than ten. V is TRBV4-3 and J is TRBJ1-6; D may be TRBD1 (5 bases). The ends were cut back, 0 bases at V and 10 bases at J, with 16 bases in the middle. This CDR3 has 16 amino acids. The germline V gene has CDR1 LGHNA and CDR2 YSLEER. CDR3 sequence (DNA): TGCGCCAGCAGCCAAGAGGGTTTTGGGGCTAACTCACCCCTCCACTTT. Its translation: CASSQEGFGANSPLHF.

The genes are TRBV6-2 or TRBV6-3 and TRBJ2-7, with a possible D match to TRBD2 (5 bases). This CDR3 contains 12 residues. V lost 6 bases to trimming and J lost 3 bases, with 9 bases between them. Germline CDR1 MNHEY, CDR2 SVGEGT. The chain's CDR3 is CASSNGDYEQYF. CDR3 DNA: TGTGCCAGCAGCAACGGGGACTACGAGCAGTACTTC.

This clonotype was seen only a few times. The rearrangement uses TRBV6-2 or TRBV6-3 and TRBJ2-3; TRBD1 might be the D (5 bases). The CDR3 runs 15 residues. The ends were cut back, 2 bases at V and 5 bases at J, with 14 bases in the middle. Germline CDR1 MNHEY, CDR2 SVGEGT. CDR3 protein: CASSYRTRWGDTQYF. CDR3 sequence (DNA): TGTGCCAGCAGTTACCGGACAAGGTGGGGAGATACGCAGTATTTT.